The clone carrying this T cell receptor (beta chain) was counted many times. The data are from a study of human T cells and chemical hapten exposure. TCRdb re-called the RACE reads through MiXCR, storing one row per CDR3 protein. Here the sample spans roughly 100,000 distinct CDR3 sequences, less than 14% being singletons. Time point indicated: pre-sensitization, week 0. The treatment is: therapeutic diphenylcyclopropenone sensitization with weekly scalp DPC. Per germline, CDR1 LNHNV and CDR2 YYDKDF (reference sequence). This CDR3 is 16 amino acids long. V gave up 0 bases and J gave up 2 bases, with 12 bases separating them.

The source was whole blood, collected in connection with sensitization to the hapten diphenylcyclopropenone (DPC). This clonotype was sampled from a woman aged 55 to 70 with alopecia areata. Some clones in this sample may be carry-over from other donors' samples. The J gene is TRBJ2-3, the V gene TRBV15, with D possibly matching TRBD2 (5 bases). The CDR3 DNA reads as TGTGCCACCAGCAGAGATCTGAGGAGGATCACAGATACGCAGTATTTT. This translates into CATSRDLRRITDTQYF.